This T cell receptor beta chain originates from a study of T cell responses to AZD1222 COVID-19 vaccine. Whole-study findings and limits: Females made up more of the donors, who were largely white British, and clonal diversity may have come out too low. Seropositive status at baseline applied to only six AZD1222 recipients.

Per the germline V gene, CDR1 is GTSNPN and CDR2 is SVGIG (reference sequence). The CDR3 has 13 amino acids. With 2 bases removed from V and 3 bases from J, the gap between germline ends came to 8 bases. Clones were read by immunoSEQ multiplex PCR, and TCRdb kept only the in-frame ones, dropping some. This table has some 25,000 clones, about 86% appearing once. Comments on this clone: Its specificity is not known.

This chain joins TRBV30 and TRBJ1-5; D gene uncertain. This clonotype originated in an adult who received the AZD1222 COVID-19 vaccine. The material was peripheral blood, obtained 28 days after the second AZD1222 dose. The CDR3 sequence: CAWSKVLNQPQHF. CDR3 DNA sequence: TGTGCCTGGAGTAAGGTTCTCAATCAGCCCCAGCATTTT.